The 14 T cell receptor beta chains presented below share a single source sample, sequenced in a study of a mutant IDH1 vaccine in newly diagnosed glioma. Repertoires were generated with immunoSEQ multiplex PCR, while TCRdb's copy carries only in-frame clones and drops some. The sample has tens of thousands of clones; approximately 85% are singletons. The antigens for these receptors are not known. Noted time point: week 5, during vaccination. In the vaccine, a single dose held 300 ug of the mutant IDH1 20-mer peptide, along with topical imiquimod. Specimen: PBMCs, collected from a glioma patient whose treatment included an IDH1 peptide vaccine. These receptors were obtained from a man aged 35 to 55 with glioma.

The chain has TRBV7-9 and TRBJ1-1; no definite D call. Trimming shortened V by 5 bases and J by 11 bases, and 15 bases separated the two germline ends. The CDR3 length is 12 residues. Germline V lookup: CDR1 SEHNR, CDR2 FQNEAQ (reference sequence). In nucleotides, the CDR3 is TGTGCCAGCAGCCCCTCCCGGGGTGGGGCTTTCTTT. Encoded protein: CASSPSRGGAFF. Variable domain in full (rest from reference TRBV7-9 and TRBJ1-1): DTGVSQNPRHKITKRGQNVTFRCDPISEHNRLYWYRQTLGQGPEFLTYFQNEAQLEKSRLLSDRFSAERPKGSFSTLEIQRTEQGDSAMYLCASSPSRGGAFFGQGTRLTVV.

The chain has TRBV19 and TRBJ1-5; no clear D gene. The CDR3 extends over 14 amino acids. Germline CDR1 reads LNHDA; CDR2 reads SQIVND (reference sequence). Trimming shortened V by 8 bases and J by 7 bases, and 18 bases separated the two germline ends. The CDR3 sequence is CASGRRGPGQPQHF. For the CDR3, the DNA is TGTGCCAGTGGGAGAAGAGGGCCGGGACAGCCCCAGCATTTT.

The chain joins TRBV11-2 to TRBJ2-7, with D uncertain. V was shortened by 5 bases and J by 7 bases, with 12 bases between the two germline ends. This CDR3 contains 12 residues. Germline assignment: CDR1 SGHAT and CDR2 FQNNGV. CDR3 region: CASSPRRWEQYF. In DNA form, the CDR3 reads TGTGCCAGCAGCCCTAGACGTTGGGAGCAGTACTTC.

The chain joins TRBV7-9 to TRBJ1-5, with D maybe TRBD1 (5 bases). Between the trimmed V and J ends, which lost 0 bases and 13 bases, there was a span of 16 bases. CDR1 SEHNR and CDR2 FQNEAQ come from the germline V gene (reference sequence). This CDR3 is built from 14 residues. Written as DNA, the CDR3 is TGTGCCAGCAGCTTAGCGGGACCCCTGGCCGAACAGCATTTT. This encodes CASSLAGPLAEQHF.

A single count supports this clone. The chain links TRBV6-5 to TRBJ2-7; D gene uncertain. This CDR3 has 13 residues. Germline CDR1 reads MNHEY; CDR2 reads SVGAGI. Trimming pared 8 bases from V and 0 bases from J, leaving 11 bases between. CDR3 amino acids: CASRIGYSYEQYF. The CDR3 coding sequence is TGTGCCAGCCGGATCGGCTACTCCTACGAGCAGTACTTC.

The chain has TRBV4-2 and TRBJ2-7; D is ambiguous. Trimming took 1 base from V and 2 from J, leaving 12 bases between them. The CDR3 loop spans 15 amino acids. Germline V gives CDR1 LGHNA, CDR2 YNFKEQ. The CDR3 DNA reads as TGTGCCAGCAGCCAAGCACGTTCGGCGGCCTACGAGCAGTACTTC. This translates into CASSQARSAAYEQYF.

This clone was observed a single time. J is TRBJ2-2 and V is TRBV5-1; D gene ambiguous. Trimming removed 2 bases at V and 6 bases at J, with 5 bases between. Germline V gives CDR1 SGHRS, CDR2 YFSETQ. This CDR3 has 12 residues. The chain's CDR3 is CASSLTAGELFF. The CDR3 DNA follows: TGCGCCAGCAGCTTAACGGCCGGGGAGCTGTTTTTT.

This chain connects TRBV7-3 to TRBJ2-3; D not certain. Trimming left V 5 bases short and J 2 bases short, with 14 bases between. Germline V gene data show CDR1 as SGHTA and CDR2 as FQGTGA. CDR3 size: 15 residues. The CDR3 sequence is CASSPSRSATDTQYF. DNA for the CDR3: TGTGCCAGCAGCCCATCAAGGTCGGCCACAGATACGCAGTATTTT.

CDR3 loop: CATRGTGFPPNYGYTF. CDR3 sequence (DNA): TGTGCCACCAGGGGGACAGGGTTTCCCCCTAACTATGGCTACACCTTC. V gene TRBV7-9 combines with J gene TRBJ1-2, with TRBD1 identical over 9 bases. The CDR3 has 16 residues. J lost 0 bases, V lost 10 bases, and 12 bases had no gene match. Germline CDR1 reads SEHNR; CDR2 reads FQNEAQ (reference sequence).

The chain has TRBV14 and TRBJ2-3; no firm D call. CDR3 length: 13 residues. The germline V gene encodes CDR1 SGHDN and CDR2 FVKESK. Trimming cost V 3 bases and J 6 bases, with 10 bases left between them. CDR3 sequence reads: CASSHRLGDTQYF. As DNA, the CDR3 is TGTGCCAGCAGCCACCGGTTGGGGGATACGCAGTATTTT.

The chain uses TRBV9 and TRBJ1-2, with D possibly TRBD1 on 5 matching bases. Trimming removed 0 bases at V and 6 bases at J, with 12 bases between. Germline V gene data show CDR1 as SGDLS and CDR2 as YYNGEE. This CDR3 is 14 amino acids long. CDR3 in DNA: TGTGCCAGCAGCGTAGATCGGGGGGTGAATGGCTACACCTTC. Its protein product is CASSVDRGVNGYTF.

The rearrangement joins TRBV6-5 to TRBJ1-1; D uncertain. Germline-derived CDR1 and CDR2 are MNHEY and SVGAGI. This CDR3 comprises 13 residues. V was cut by 6 bases and J by 4 bases, with 12 bases left in between. The CDR3 DNA reads as TGTGCCAGCAGCCCTGCGGAGATCACTGAAGCTTTCTTT. This encodes CASSPAEITEAFF.

V gene TRBV7-2 combines with J gene TRBJ1-2; tentative D call: TRBD1 (5 bases). This CDR3 is built from 14 residues. Germline CDR1 reads SGHTA; CDR2 reads FQGNSA. Trimming took off 5 bases at V and 3 bases at J, with 13 bases between the two ends. The CDR3 bases are TGTGCCAGCAGCCAGGGACCTTCCGACTATGGCTACACCTTC. Residues: CASSQGPSDYGYTF.

This chain joins TRBV19 and TRBJ2-2; 14 bases are a match to TRBD2. The trim removed 5 bases at V and 6 bases at J, leaving 8 bases unmatched. CDR1 LNHDA and CDR2 SQIVND come from the germline V gene (reference sequence). This CDR3 spans 17 amino acids. CDR3 residues: CASSLGTSGRAAGELFF. In nucleotides, the CDR3 is TGTGCCAGTAGTCTGGGGACTAGCGGGAGAGCGGCCGGGGAGCTGTTTTTT.